This is a list of T cell receptor beta chains from one sample in a study of T cell repertoires in cytomegalovirus infection. TCRdb analysed the reads with MiXCR anew, one entry per CDR3 protein. The sample shows about 260,000 distinct CDR3 sequences, around 13% of them seen only once. The sample was PBMCs. Receptors were obtained from a human donor in good health (CMV status not recorded). Some clones in this sample may be carry-over from other donors' samples. The CDR3 runs from the conserved cysteine through the conserved F or W. The D gene is left open where the match is weak. Clone size is shown for a subset of rows, as once, few, many or a class of expanded clone.

v_gene: TRBV25-1
d_gene: .
abundance: many
j_gene: TRBJ1-4
CDR3aa: CASSERWIGGSDEKLFF
CDR3nt: TGTGCCAGCAGTGAACGTTGGATCGGGGGCTCTGATGAAAAACTGTTTTTT

v_gene: TRBV28
d_gene: .
abundance: .
j_gene: TRBJ2-7
CDR3aa: CASSVNYEQYF
CDR3nt: TGTGCCAGCAGTGTGAACTACGAGCAGTACTTC

v_gene: TRBV27
d_gene: TRBD1
abundance: .
j_gene: TRBJ2-6
CDR3aa: CASSPGGQGALGANVLTF
CDR3nt: TGTGCCAGCAGTCCAGGGGGACAGGGGGCGCTCGGGGCCAACGTCCTGACTTTC

v_gene: TRBV4-2
d_gene: .
abundance: .
j_gene: TRBJ2-1
CDR3aa: CASSHARGAAYNEQFF
CDR3nt: TGTGCCAGCAGCCACGCACGAGGGGCAGCCTACAATGAGCAGTTCTTC

v_gene: TRBV20-1
d_gene: TRBD2
abundance: .
j_gene: TRBJ2-7
CDR3aa: CSARDPSGGGYEQYF
CDR3nt: TGCAGTGCTAGAGATCCCTCCGGGGGGGGCTACGAGCAGTACTTC

v_gene: TRBV19
d_gene: .
abundance: many
j_gene: TRBJ2-7
CDR3aa: CASSLRDNFPSYEQYF
CDR3nt: TGTGCCAGTAGTCTCCGGGACAACTTTCCCAGCTACGAGCAGTACTTC

v_gene: TRBV19
d_gene: .
abundance: few
j_gene: TRBJ1-1
CDR3aa: CASTTNDRNTEAFF
CDR3nt: TGTGCCAGTACCACTAACGACCGAAACACTGAAGCTTTCTTT

v_gene: TRBV14
d_gene: .
abundance: medium-sized
j_gene: TRBJ1-4
CDR3aa: CASSQDLTEELFF
CDR3nt: TGTGCCAGCAGCCAAGATCTCACGGAAGAACTGTTTTTT

v_gene: TRBV5-4
d_gene: .
abundance: many
j_gene: TRBJ2-7
CDR3aa: CASSLSEGLLYEQYF
CDR3nt: TGTGCCAGCAGCTTGAGCGAGGGGTTGTTGTACGAGCAGTACTTC

v_gene: TRBV7-2
d_gene: TRBD2
abundance: many
j_gene: TRBJ2-3
CDR3aa: CASSLASGGGTDTQYF
CDR3nt: TGTGCCAGCAGCCTCGCTAGCGGGGGGGGCACAGATACGCAGTATTTT

v_gene: TRBV27
d_gene: .
abundance: many
j_gene: TRBJ2-6
CDR3aa: CASSLSLGRTGSGANVLTF
CDR3nt: TGTGCCAGCAGTTTAAGTCTCGGGAGAACGGGCTCTGGGGCCAACGTCCTGACTTTC

v_gene: TRBV7-3
d_gene: .
abundance: many
j_gene: TRBJ2-1
CDR3aa: CASSLGGGFYNEQFF
CDR3nt: TGTGCCAGCAGCTTAGGGGGAGGCTTCTACAATGAGCAGTTCTTC

v_gene: TRBV7-9
d_gene: .
abundance: many
j_gene: TRBJ2-2
CDR3aa: CASRSEVASRELFF
CDR3nt: TGTGCCAGCAGATCAGAGGTTGCGTCCAGGGAGCTGTTTTTT

v_gene: TRBV25-1
d_gene: TRBD1
abundance: many
j_gene: TRBJ2-2
CDR3aa: CASSGTVTGELFF
CDR3nt: TGTGCCAGCAGCGGGACAGTCACCGGGGAGCTGTTTTTT

v_gene: TRBV5-4
d_gene: TRBD1
abundance: few
j_gene: TRBJ1-1
CDR3aa: CASSSRPRGQAEAFF
CDR3nt: TGTGCCAGCAGCTCCCGACCCAGGGGGCAGGCTGAAGCTTTCTTT

v_gene: TRBV11-2
d_gene: TRBD1
abundance: few
j_gene: TRBJ2-3
CDR3aa: CASSEGQGKPTDTQYF
CDR3nt: TGTGCCAGCAGCGAGGGACAGGGAAAGCCCACAGATACGCAGTATTTT

v_gene: TRBV10-3
d_gene: .
abundance: .
j_gene: TRBJ1-2
CDR3aa: CAISESQDGYTF
CDR3nt: TGTGCCATCAGTGAGTCGCAGGATGGCTACACCTTC

v_gene: TRBV6-6
d_gene: TRBD1
abundance: few
j_gene: TRBJ1-2
CDR3aa: CASSYNPPTGFYGYTF
CDR3nt: TGTGCCAGCAGTTACAACCCGCCGACAGGGTTCTATGGCTACACCTTC

v_gene: TRBV29-1
d_gene: TRBD1
abundance: .
j_gene: TRBJ2-7
CDR3aa: CSVEQGHATGEQYF
CDR3nt: TGCAGCGTGGAACAGGGGCACGCCACAGGCGAGCAGTACTTC

v_gene: TRBV15
d_gene: .
abundance: few
j_gene: TRBJ2-6
CDR3aa: CATSRSRGSGANVLTF
CDR3nt: TGTGCCACCAGCAGGTCGAGGGGGTCTGGGGCCAACGTCCTGACTTTC

v_gene: TRBV7-2
d_gene: .
abundance: many
j_gene: TRBJ2-1
CDR3aa: CASSLGNEQFF
CDR3nt: TGTGCCAGCAGCTTAGGAAATGAGCAGTTCTTC

v_gene: TRBV5-6
d_gene: .
abundance: few
j_gene: TRBJ2-7
CDR3aa: CASSSLWGDEQYF
CDR3nt: TGTGCCAGCAGCTCCCTCTGGGGGGACGAGCAGTACTTC